These 32 T cell receptor beta chains share one sample of origin, sequenced in a study of CD8 T cells in Susac syndrome. Random hexamers served to reverse transcribe roughly 0.5 to 1 ug RNA. TCRdb recomputed calls from the immunoSEQ multiplex PCR reads with MiXCR, one row per CDR3 protein. The sample holds around 150,000 distinct CDR3 sequences; almost 96% are singletons and the top ten take over 0.065%. The sample consisted of CD4+ T cells from PBMCs. Receptors were obtained from a human donor with Susac syndrome.

This clonotype was detected once. V and J are TRBV29-1 and TRBJ1-2; no clear D gene. Germline values: CDR1 SQVTM, CDR2 ANQGSEA. Trimming stripped 4 bases from V and 8 bases from J, with 14 bases between. The CDR3 spans 12 residues. CDR3 bases: TGCAGCGTTGTGAGTGTTGACGGAGGCTACACCTTC. It codes for CSVVSVDGGYTF.

CDR3 protein: CSVSGTSSTDTQYF. CDR3 DNA sequence: TGCAGCGTCTCCGGGACTAGCAGCACAGATACGCAGTATTTT. The chain uses TRBV29-1 and TRBJ2-3, with TRBD2 matching 9 bases. Losses at the gene ends were 6 bases for V and 0 bases for J; bases not matched to a gene: 4. CDR1 and CDR2 (germline): SQVTM, ANQGSEA. This CDR3 is built from 14 residues.

Only a few counts were recorded for this clonotype. The V call is TRBV3-1, the J call TRBJ1-1; tentatively, D is TRBD1 (5 bases). Looked up from germline, CDR1 is LGHDT and CDR2 is YNNKEL (reference sequence). The CDR3 covers 15 residues. V was cut by 0 bases and J by 11 bases, with 19 bases left in between. The CDR3 region is CASSQDRALGGSAFF. The CDR3 nucleotides read TGTGCCAGCAGCCAAGATCGGGCTTTGGGGGGATCGGCTTTCTTT.

The chain couples TRBV2 to TRBJ2-7; weak D call: TRBD1 (6 bases). V lost 7 bases, J lost 6 bases, and 13 bases lay in between. CDR1 is SNHLY, CDR2 FYNNEI, per germline. The CDR3 is made up of 12 amino acids. CDR3 coding DNA: TGTGCCAGCACTGAGGGCAGGGGCGAGCAGTACTTC. Protein sequence: CASTEGRGEQYF. The variable domain in full, with the rest retrieved from reference TRBV2 and TRBJ2-7, is EPEVTQTPSHQVTQMGQEVILRCVPISNHLYFYWYRQILGQKVEFLVSFYNNEISEKSEIFDDQFSVERPDGSNFTLKIRSTKLEDSAMYFCASTEGRGEQYFGPGTRLTVT.

This clonotype came up a few times. The chain couples TRBV29-1 to TRBJ2-3; D call uncertain. Trimming removed 4 bases from V and 2 bases from J, with 13 bases in between. Germline V gives CDR1 SQVTM, CDR2 ANQGSEA. The CDR3 consists of 14 residues. The CDR3, as DNA: TGCAGCGTTGTTGGGGTTCTAATCACAGATACGCAGTATTTT. Amino acid sequence: CSVVGVLITDTQYF.

The chain joins TRBV4-1 to TRBJ1-2; D call uncertain. Trimming cost V 3 bases and J 0 bases, with 17 bases left between them. The CDR3 has 17 residues. Germline V gene sequence: CDR1 MGHRA, CDR2 YSYEKL. The CDR3 is CASSHMARPVTNYGYTF. DNA for the CDR3: TGCGCCAGCAGCCATATGGCAAGGCCTGTCACTAACTATGGCTACACCTTC.

The chain carries TRBV20-1 and TRBJ2-7; D is possibly TRBD2 (6 bases). Trimming cost V 5 bases and J 6 bases, with 17 bases left between them. Germline CDR1 reads DFQATT; CDR2 reads SNEGSKA (reference sequence). The CDR3 loop spans 13 amino acids. The CDR3: CSAGDGGFSEQYF. For the CDR3, the DNA is TGCAGTGCTGGGGACGGGGGTTTCTCCGAGCAGTACTTC.

V usage is TRBV20-1 and J usage is TRBJ1-1; a possible D gene is TRBD1 (6 bases). The V end was cut by 5 bases, the J end by 5 bases, with 9 bases between. CDR1 and CDR2 from the germline V gene are DFQATT and SNEGSKA (reference sequence). The CDR3 length is 11 residues. CDR3 sequence (DNA): TGCAGTGCTTATGGACAGACTGAAGCTTTCTTT. Its protein product is CSAYGQTEAFF.

The chain employs TRBV20-1 and TRBJ1-2; weak D call: TRBD1 (5 bases). V lost 1 base and J lost 2, with 11 bases in between. This CDR3 has 14 residues. Germline lookup yields CDR1 DFQATT and CDR2 SNEGSKA (reference sequence). CDR3 in DNA: TGCAGTGCTAGAGGGGAGGGGCAGAACTATGGCTACACCTTC. It specifies CSARGEGQNYGYTF.

The rearrangement links TRBV6-2 or TRBV6-3 to TRBJ1-5; 9 bases agree with TRBD1. V was clipped by 2 bases and J by 3 bases; unmatched bases: 5. This CDR3 contains 16 residues. Germline V gene data show CDR1 as MNHEY and CDR2 as SVGEGT. The chain's CDR3 is CASSYPRQGVNQPQHF. CDR3 nucleotide sequence: TGTGCCAGCAGTTACCCAAGACAGGGGGTCAATCAGCCCCAGCATTTT.

The rearrangement joins TRBV25-1 to TRBJ1-1, with TRBD1 matching over 9 bases. V was clipped by 4 bases and J by 1 base; unmatched bases: 4. Germline CDR1 and CDR2: MGHDK and SYGVNS. The CDR3 has 15 residues. The CDR3 protein is CASSGMGQGNTEAFF. CDR3 bases: TGTGCCAGCAGTGGAATGGGACAGGGGAACACTGAAGCTTTCTTT.

The chain employs TRBV20-1 and TRBJ1-1; D possibly corresponds to TRBD1 (6 bases). The CDR3 runs 13 residues. Trimming stripped 3 bases from V and 1 base from J, with 9 bases between. Germline-derived CDR1 and CDR2 are DFQATT and SNEGSKA (reference sequence). This CDR3 is CSASRQENTEAFF. The CDR3 coding sequence is TGCAGTGCTAGCCGACAGGAGAACACTGAAGCTTTCTTT.

V gene TRBV20-1 combines with J gene TRBJ1-6; D unresolved. The CDR3 is made up of 14 amino acids. Trimming removed 1 base from V and 5 bases from J, with 9 bases in between. The germline CDR1 and CDR2 sequences are DFQATT and SNEGSKA (reference sequence). CDR3 coding DNA: TGCAGTGCTAGAGCGGGTCAGCATAATTCACCCCTCCACTTT. It yields the protein CSARAGQHNSPLHF.

The chain has TRBV28 and TRBJ1-2; D is ambiguous. Germline V lookup: CDR1 MDHEN, CDR2 SYDVKM. Trimming pared 5 bases from V and 5 bases from J, leaving 9 bases between. CDR3 length: 12 amino acids. This chain's CDR3 is CASSIRIYGYTF. CDR3 DNA: TGTGCCAGCAGTATCAGGATTTATGGCTACACCTTC.

This clonotype has a single count. V is TRBV20-1 and J is TRBJ2-3, with D tentatively TRBD1 (6 bases). The V end was cut by 2 bases, the J end by 6 bases, with 9 bases between. The V gene's germline CDR1 is DFQATT and CDR2 SNEGSKA (reference sequence). CDR3 size: 12 residues. In DNA, the CDR3 is TGCAGTGCTAGAACTAGGGGGGATACGCAGTATTTT. Protein sequence: CSARTRGDTQYF.

The chain carries TRBV5-1 and TRBJ1-4, with TRBD1 matching over 8 bases. The germline V gene has CDR1 SGHRS and CDR2 YFSETQ. The CDR3 is 16 amino acids. V trimming: 0 bases; J trimming: 7 bases; junction bases outside the gene matches: 8. The CDR3 coding sequence is TGCGCCAGCAGCTTGGCCCCCCAGGGGGCTGGTGAAAAACTGTTTTTT. Translation gives CASSLAPQGAGEKLFF.

Of note for this clonotype: A junction end diverges from the germline sequence, so it may reflect a read error. This chain uses TRBV11-2 with TRBJ2-4; TRBD1 agrees at 9 bases. The CDR3 has 15 residues. In germline, CDR1 is SGHAT, CDR2 FQNNGV. CDR3 protein: CASSPQTGGRGWPNF. Here the CDR3 DNA reads TGTGCCAGCAGCCCCCAGACAGGGGGGCGCGGATGGCCAAACTTC.

In DNA, the CDR3 is TGTGCCAGCAGCGTTGAGGGACAGGGGTCTCAATACCTCCACTTT. Residues: CASSVEGQGSQYLHF. The chain joins TRBV9 to TRBJ1-6; 10 bases fit TRBD1. The germline gives CDR1 SGDLS, CDR2 YYNGEE. J lost 15 bases, V lost 2 bases, and 11 bases had no gene match. This CDR3 is 15 amino acids long.

This chain joins TRBV4-1 and TRBJ2-1, with D perhaps TRBD1 (5 bases). Germline V gene lookup returns CDR1 MGHRA and CDR2 YSYEKL. V was cut by 6 bases and J by 10 bases, with 16 bases left in between. This CDR3 spans 13 amino acids. The CDR3 DNA reads as TGCGCCAGCAGTGCCAGGGAATTGGGGGAGCAGTTCTTC. This gives the protein CASSARELGEQFF.

This clonotype occurred once. The chain couples TRBV7-9 to TRBJ2-7; 13 bases line up with TRBD2. V trimming: 5 bases; J trimming: 7 bases; junction bases outside the gene matches: 11. This CDR3 is built from 16 residues. Looked up from germline, CDR1 is SEHNR and CDR2 is FQNEAQ (reference sequence). CDR3 in amino acids: CASSQTSGGPLGEQYF. The CDR3, as DNA: TGTGCCAGCAGCCAGACTAGCGGGGGGCCGCTGGGAGAGCAGTACTTC.

This clonotype has just one count. The chain carries TRBV3-1 and TRBJ1-1, with a tentative D call TRBD1 (5 bases). The CDR3 consists of 14 residues. The germline V and J ends were trimmed by 1 base and 1 base, with 7 bases remaining between them. Germline V gives CDR1 LGHDT, CDR2 YNNKEL (reference sequence). For the CDR3, the DNA is TGTGCCAGCAGCCAAGGACAGAAGAACACTGAAGCTTTCTTT. This codes for CASSQGQKNTEAFF.

The chain couples TRBV5-4 to TRBJ2-1; D call uncertain. Germline lookup yields CDR1 SGHNT and CDR2 YYREEE (reference sequence). The V end lost 0 bases, the J end lost 8 bases, and 6 bases lay between the germline ends. The CDR3 runs 12 residues. DNA of the CDR3: TGTGCCAGCAGCTTGGGGTCCTATGAGCAGTTCTTC. Protein sequence: CASSLGSYEQFF.

V gene TRBV6-5 combines with J gene TRBJ1-6; the match to TRBD1 covers 9 bases. J was trimmed by 10 bases and V by 1 base; bases with no gene match: 5. CDR3 length: 15 residues. The germline gives CDR1 MNHEY, CDR2 SVGAGI. Written as DNA, the CDR3 is TGTGCCAGCAGTTACTGGGGACAGGGTCAATCACCCCTCCACTTT. It is translated as CASSYWGQGQSPLHF.

V and J are TRBV3-1 and TRBJ1-1; possible D gene TRBD1, 6 bases. From germline, CDR1 is LGHDT and CDR2 YNNKEL (reference sequence). Trimming left V 4 bases short and J 4 bases short, with 16 bases between. The CDR3 loop spans 15 amino acids. The CDR3, as DNA: TGTGCCAGCAGCCTCCGACAGGTGGACGTCACTGAAGCTTTCTTT. Encoded protein: CASSLRQVDVTEAFF.

The rearrangement links TRBV28 to TRBJ2-7, with 8 bases lining up with TRBD1. Per germline, CDR1 MDHEN and CDR2 SYDVKM. V lost 7 bases and J lost 11; bases outside the gene matches: 19. The CDR3 consists of 15 residues. CDR3: CASTLRRDRTALKYF. CDR3 DNA sequence: TGTGCCAGCACCCTTAGGCGGGACAGGACTGCCCTCAAGTACTTC.

This clonotype was seen a single time. This chain uses TRBV5-6 with TRBJ1-2; weak D call: TRBD1 (6 bases). Germline CDR1 SGHDT, CDR2 YYEEEE. The germline V and J ends were trimmed by 6 bases and 4 bases, with 22 bases remaining between them. The CDR3 is 16 residues long. Here the CDR3 reads CASNLERGARGYGYTF. CDR3 DNA: TGTGCCAGCAACCTTGAGAGGGGGGCCCGGGGCTATGGCTACACCTTC.

CDR3 amino acids: CASSPGREQYF. Here the CDR3 DNA reads TGTGCCAGCAGCCCAGGGAGGGAGCAGTACTTC. The chain has TRBV7-9 and TRBJ2-7, with D possibly being TRBD2 (6 bases). V lost 5 bases to trimming and J lost 7 bases, with 9 bases between them. The CDR3 contains 11 residues. CDR1 and CDR2 (germline): SEHNR, FQNEAQ (reference sequence).

In its sample, this clonotype was seen once. J is TRBJ2-1 and V is TRBV6-2 or TRBV6-3; TRBD1 matches 9 bases. CDR1 is MNHEY and CDR2 is SVGEGT in the germline V gene. The CDR3 runs to 15 residues. V trimming: 2 bases; J trimming: 4 bases; junction bases outside the gene matches: 3. CDR3 nucleotides: TGTGCCAGCAGTTACCAACAGGGGGCTTACAATGAGCAGTTCTTC. Protein product: CASSYQQGAYNEQFF.

The V call is TRBV20-1, the J call TRBJ2-7, with D tentatively TRBD1 (5 bases). Germline values: CDR1 DFQATT, CDR2 SNEGSKA (reference sequence). V was pared by 3 bases and J by 3 bases, with 12 bases between. The CDR3 is 13 residues long. CDR3 bases: TGCAGTGCTAGGCCAGGGCCCTTCTACGAGCAGTACTTC. Translated, it gives CSARPGPFYEQYF.

This clonotype appeared once. V and J are TRBV5-1 and TRBJ2-1; 7 nucleotides line up with TRBD2. CDR1 and CDR2 (germline): SGHRS, YFSETQ. With V trimmed by 3 bases and J by 8 bases, 8 bases remained unmatched. CDR3 length: 14 residues. The CDR3 DNA follows: TGCGCCAGCAGCTCCGGACTAGATGGAGATGAGCAGTTCTTC. This sequence encodes CASSSGLDGDEQFF.

The V call is TRBV2, the J call TRBJ1-1; no reliable D call. Germline lookup yields CDR1 SNHLY and CDR2 FYNNEI. The V and J ends lost 6 bases and 0 bases respectively, with 5 bases between them. The length of the CDR3 is 12 residues. This CDR3 reads CASSQMNTEAFF. In DNA, the CDR3 is TGTGCCAGCAGCCAGATGAACACTGAAGCTTTCTTT.

This rearrangement joins TRBV7-2 to TRBJ1-1; D is ambiguous. CDR3 size: 14 residues. Trimming cost V 1 base and J 1 base, with 7 bases left between them. Germline-derived CDR1 and CDR2 are SGHTA and FQGNSA. As DNA, the CDR3 is TGTGCCAGCAGCTTAGGGGCTAAGAACACTGAAGCTTTCTTT. This sequence encodes CASSLGAKNTEAFF.